Presented here are 6 T cell receptor beta chains from one specimen sequenced in a study of T cell clones after liver transplantation. Clones were read by immunoSEQ multiplex PCR, and TCRdb kept only the in-frame ones, dropping some. Found here are tens of thousands of clones, 75% to 90% of them singletons; the top ten hold 2.5% to 3.5%. The sequences come from CD4+ T cells from blood, collected at the 22-month timepoint. The origin of the receptors is a human patient who received a liver transplant. Some T cells may be provided by the graft donor.

The rearrangement links TRBV5-1 to TRBJ1-6; 7 nucleotides agree with TRBD1. The V gene's germline CDR1 is SGHRS and CDR2 YFSETQ. With V trimmed by 4 bases and J by 4 bases, 8 bases remained unmatched. The length of the CDR3 is 16 residues. CDR3 sequence: CASSASGTAYNSPLHF. The DNA of the CDR3 is TGCGCCAGCAGCGCCTCCGGGACAGCTTATAATTCACCCCTCCACTTT.

This clone came up once. The chain links TRBV11-3 to TRBJ2-7; 8 nucleotides line up with TRBD1. The V and J ends lost 4 bases and 7 bases, in that order; junction bases with no gene match: 12. The CDR3 totals 15 residues. Germline V lookup: CDR1 SGHNT, CDR2 YENEEA. The CDR3 region is CASSSTRQGNEEQYF. The CDR3 DNA reads TGTGCCAGCAGCTCCACGCGACAGGGGAACGAGGAGCAGTACTTC. The variable domain in full, completed from reference TRBV11-3 and TRBJ2-7, reads EAGVVQSPRYKIIEKKQPVAFWCNPISGHNTLYWYLQNLGQGPELLIRYENEEAVDDSQLPKDRFSAERLKGVDSTLKIQPAELGDSAVYLCASSSTRQGNEEQYFGPGTRLTVT.

This chain's CDR3 is CASSIGAGLVYNEQFF. In nucleotides, the CDR3 is TGCGCCAGCAGTATCGGTGCGGGTTTGGTCTACAATGAGCAGTTCTTC. The chain employs TRBV5-1 and TRBJ2-1; D may be TRBD2 (5 bases). The CDR3 length is 16 residues. Looked up from germline, CDR1 is SGHRS and CDR2 is YFSETQ. V lost 5 bases and J 3 bases, leaving 18 bases between the germline ends.

The chain joins TRBV14 to TRBJ1-2; no firm D call. The CDR3 is 15 residues long. Deletions cut 4 bases from V and 1 base from J, with 13 bases between. Per the germline V gene, CDR1 is SGHDN and CDR2 is FVKESK. This CDR3 is CASSRDLDFNYGYTF. CDR3 sequence (DNA): TGTGCCAGCAGCCGCGACCTTGACTTTAACTATGGCTACACCTTC.

The gene calls are TRBV9 and TRBJ1-6; TRBD1 aligns across 12 bases. Germline CDR1 SGDLS, CDR2 YYNGEE. The CDR3 sequence is 16 residues long. V lost 4 bases to trimming and J lost 9 bases; unmatched junction nucleotides: 8. In DNA form, the CDR3 reads TGTGCCAGCAGCCCAGGGGGACAGGGGGCAGGTTCACCCCTCCACTTT. Translating gives CASSPGGQGAGSPLHF. Supplemented by reference TRBV9 and TRBJ1-6, the full variable domain reads DSGVTQTPKHLITATGQRVTLRCSPRSGDLSVYWYQQSLDQGLQFLIQYYNGEERAKGNILERFSAQQFPDLHSELNLSSLELGDSALYFCASSPGGQGAGSPLHFGNGTRLTVT.

This clone was seen only once. This chain links TRBV2 with TRBJ2-2; unclear D gene. Trimming stripped 6 bases from V and 3 bases from J, with 11 bases between. The CDR3 sequence is 14 residues long. Germline V lookup: CDR1 SNHLY, CDR2 FYNNEI. DNA for the CDR3: TGTGCCAGCAGCAAAAAAAGGGACACCGGGGAGCTGTTTTTT. Protein sequence: CASSKKRDTGELFF.